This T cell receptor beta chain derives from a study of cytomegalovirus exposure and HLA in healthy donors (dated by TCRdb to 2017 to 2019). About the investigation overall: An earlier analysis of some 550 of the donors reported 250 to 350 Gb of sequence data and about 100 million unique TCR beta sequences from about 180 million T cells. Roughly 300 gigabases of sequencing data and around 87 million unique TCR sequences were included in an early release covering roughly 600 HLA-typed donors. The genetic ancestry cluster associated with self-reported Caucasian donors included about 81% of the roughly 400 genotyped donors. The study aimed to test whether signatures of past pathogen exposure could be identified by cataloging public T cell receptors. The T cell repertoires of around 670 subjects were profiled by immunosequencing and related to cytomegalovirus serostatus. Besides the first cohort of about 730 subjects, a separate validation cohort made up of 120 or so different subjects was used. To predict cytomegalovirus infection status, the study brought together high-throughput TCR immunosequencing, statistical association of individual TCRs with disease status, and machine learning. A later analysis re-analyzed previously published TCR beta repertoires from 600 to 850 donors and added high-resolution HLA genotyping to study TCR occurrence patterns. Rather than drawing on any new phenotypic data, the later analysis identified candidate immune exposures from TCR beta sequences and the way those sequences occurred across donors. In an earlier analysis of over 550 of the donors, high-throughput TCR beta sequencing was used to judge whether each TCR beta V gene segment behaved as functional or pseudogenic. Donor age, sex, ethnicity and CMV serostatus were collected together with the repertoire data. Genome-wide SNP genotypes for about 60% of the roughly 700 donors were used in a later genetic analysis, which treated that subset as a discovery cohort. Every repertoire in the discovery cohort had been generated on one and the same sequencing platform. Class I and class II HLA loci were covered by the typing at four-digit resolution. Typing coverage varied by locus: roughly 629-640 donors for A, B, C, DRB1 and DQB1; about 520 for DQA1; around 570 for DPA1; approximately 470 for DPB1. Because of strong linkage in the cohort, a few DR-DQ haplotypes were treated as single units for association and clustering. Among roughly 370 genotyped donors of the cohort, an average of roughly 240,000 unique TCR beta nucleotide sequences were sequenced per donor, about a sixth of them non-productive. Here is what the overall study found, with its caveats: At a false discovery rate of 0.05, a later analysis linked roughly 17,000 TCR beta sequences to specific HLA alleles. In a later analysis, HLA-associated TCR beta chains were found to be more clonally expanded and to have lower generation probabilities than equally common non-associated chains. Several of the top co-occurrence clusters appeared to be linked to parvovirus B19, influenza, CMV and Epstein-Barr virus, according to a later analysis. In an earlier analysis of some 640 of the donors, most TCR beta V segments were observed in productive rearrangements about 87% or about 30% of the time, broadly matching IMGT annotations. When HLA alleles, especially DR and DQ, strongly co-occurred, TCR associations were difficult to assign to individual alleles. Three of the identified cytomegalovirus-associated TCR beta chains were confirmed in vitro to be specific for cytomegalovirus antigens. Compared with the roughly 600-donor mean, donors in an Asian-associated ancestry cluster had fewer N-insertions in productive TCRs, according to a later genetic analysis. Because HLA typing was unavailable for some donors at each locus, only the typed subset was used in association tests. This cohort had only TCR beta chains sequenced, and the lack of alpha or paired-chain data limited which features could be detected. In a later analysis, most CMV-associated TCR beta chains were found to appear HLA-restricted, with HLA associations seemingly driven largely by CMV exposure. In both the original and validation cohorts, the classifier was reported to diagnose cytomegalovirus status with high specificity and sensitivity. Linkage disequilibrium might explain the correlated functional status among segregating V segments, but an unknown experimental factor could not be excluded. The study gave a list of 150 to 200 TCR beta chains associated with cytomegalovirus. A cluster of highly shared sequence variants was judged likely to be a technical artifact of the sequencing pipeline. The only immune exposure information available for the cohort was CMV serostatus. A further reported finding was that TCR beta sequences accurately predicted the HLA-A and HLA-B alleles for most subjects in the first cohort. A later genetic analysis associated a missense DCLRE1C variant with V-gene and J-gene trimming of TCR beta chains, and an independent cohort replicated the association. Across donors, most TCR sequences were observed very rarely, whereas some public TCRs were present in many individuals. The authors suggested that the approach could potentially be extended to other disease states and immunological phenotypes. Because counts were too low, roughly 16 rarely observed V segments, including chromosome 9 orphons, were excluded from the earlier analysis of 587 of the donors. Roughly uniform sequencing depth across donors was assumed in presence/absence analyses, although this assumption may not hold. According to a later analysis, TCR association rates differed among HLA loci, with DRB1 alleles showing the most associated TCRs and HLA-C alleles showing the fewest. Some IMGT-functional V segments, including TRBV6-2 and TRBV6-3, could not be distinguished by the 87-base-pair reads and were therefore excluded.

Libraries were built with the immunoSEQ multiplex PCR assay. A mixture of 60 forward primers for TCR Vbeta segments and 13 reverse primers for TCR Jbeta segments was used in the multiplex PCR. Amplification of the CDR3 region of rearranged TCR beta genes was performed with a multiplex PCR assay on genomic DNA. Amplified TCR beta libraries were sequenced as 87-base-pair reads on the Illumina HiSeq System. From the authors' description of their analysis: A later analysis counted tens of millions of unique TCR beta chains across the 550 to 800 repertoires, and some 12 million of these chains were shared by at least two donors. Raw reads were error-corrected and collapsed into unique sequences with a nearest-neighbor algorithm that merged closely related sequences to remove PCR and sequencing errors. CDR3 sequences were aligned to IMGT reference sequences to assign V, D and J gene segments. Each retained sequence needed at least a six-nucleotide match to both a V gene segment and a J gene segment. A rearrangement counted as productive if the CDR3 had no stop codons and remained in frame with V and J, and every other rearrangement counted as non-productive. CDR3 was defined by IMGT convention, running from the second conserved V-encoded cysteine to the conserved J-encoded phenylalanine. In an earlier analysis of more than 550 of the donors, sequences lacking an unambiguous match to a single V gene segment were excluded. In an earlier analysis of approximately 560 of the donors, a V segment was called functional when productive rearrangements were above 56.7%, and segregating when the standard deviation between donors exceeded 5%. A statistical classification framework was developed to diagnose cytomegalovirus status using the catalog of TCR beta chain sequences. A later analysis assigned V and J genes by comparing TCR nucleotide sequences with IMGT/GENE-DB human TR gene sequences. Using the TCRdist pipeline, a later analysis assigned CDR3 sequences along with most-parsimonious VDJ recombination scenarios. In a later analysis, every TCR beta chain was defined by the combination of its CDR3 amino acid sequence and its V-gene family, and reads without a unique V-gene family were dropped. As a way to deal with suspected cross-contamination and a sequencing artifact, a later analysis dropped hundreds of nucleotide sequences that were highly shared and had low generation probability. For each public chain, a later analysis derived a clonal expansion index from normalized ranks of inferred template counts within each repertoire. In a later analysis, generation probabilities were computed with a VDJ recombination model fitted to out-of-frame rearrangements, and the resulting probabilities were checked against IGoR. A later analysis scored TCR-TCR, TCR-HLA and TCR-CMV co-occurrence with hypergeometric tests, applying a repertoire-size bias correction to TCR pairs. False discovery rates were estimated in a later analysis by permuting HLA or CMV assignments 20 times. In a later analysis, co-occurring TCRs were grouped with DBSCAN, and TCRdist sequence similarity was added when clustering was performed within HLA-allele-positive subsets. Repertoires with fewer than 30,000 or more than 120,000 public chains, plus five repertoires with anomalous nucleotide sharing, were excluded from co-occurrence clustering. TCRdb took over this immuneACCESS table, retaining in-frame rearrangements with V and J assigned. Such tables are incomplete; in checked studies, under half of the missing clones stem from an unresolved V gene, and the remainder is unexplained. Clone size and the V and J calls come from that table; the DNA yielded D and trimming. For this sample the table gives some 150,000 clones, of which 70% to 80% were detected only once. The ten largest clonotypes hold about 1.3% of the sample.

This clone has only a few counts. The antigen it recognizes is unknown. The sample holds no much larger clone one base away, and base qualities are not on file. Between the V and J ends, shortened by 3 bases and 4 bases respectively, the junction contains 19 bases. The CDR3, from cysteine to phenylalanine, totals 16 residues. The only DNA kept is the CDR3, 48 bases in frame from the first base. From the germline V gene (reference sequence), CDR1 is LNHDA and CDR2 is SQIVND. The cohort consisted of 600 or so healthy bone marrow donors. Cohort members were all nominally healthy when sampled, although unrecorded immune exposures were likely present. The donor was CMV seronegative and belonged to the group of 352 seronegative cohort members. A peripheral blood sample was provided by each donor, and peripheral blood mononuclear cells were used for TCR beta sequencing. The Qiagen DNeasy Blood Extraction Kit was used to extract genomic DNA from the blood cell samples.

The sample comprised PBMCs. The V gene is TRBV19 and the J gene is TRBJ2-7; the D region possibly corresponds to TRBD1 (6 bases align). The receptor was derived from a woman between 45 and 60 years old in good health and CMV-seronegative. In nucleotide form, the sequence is TGTGCCAGTAGTATCAGTGCGGGCAGGGGAATTTACGAGCAGTACTTC. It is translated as CASSISAGRGIYEQYF.